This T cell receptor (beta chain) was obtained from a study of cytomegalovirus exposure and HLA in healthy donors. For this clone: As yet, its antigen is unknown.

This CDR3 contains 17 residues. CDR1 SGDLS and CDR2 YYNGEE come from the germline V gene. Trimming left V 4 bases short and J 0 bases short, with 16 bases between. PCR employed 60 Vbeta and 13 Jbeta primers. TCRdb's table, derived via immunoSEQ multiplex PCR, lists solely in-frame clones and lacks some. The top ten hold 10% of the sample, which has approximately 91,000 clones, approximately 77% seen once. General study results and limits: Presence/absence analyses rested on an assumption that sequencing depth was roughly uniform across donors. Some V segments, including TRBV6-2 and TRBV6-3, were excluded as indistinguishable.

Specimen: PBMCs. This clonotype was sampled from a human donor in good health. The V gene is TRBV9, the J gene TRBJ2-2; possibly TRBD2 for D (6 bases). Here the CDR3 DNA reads TGTGCCAGCAGCTCCAGAAGGGACTCCGCGAACACCGGGGAGCTGTTTTTT. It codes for CASSSRRDSANTGELFF.